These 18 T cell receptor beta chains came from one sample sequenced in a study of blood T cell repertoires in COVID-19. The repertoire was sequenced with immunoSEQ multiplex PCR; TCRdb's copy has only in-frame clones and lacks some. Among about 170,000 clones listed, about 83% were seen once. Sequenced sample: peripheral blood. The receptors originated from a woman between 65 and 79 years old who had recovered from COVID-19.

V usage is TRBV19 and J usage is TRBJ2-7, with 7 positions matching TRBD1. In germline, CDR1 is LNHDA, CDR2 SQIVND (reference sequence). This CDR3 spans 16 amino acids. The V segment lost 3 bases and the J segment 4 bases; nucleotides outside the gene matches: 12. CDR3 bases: TGTGCCAGTAGTATGACAAACAGGGGAAGGGGATACGAGCAGTACTTC. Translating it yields CASSMTNRGRGYEQYF. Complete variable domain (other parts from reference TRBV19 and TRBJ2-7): DGGITQSPKYLFRKEGQNVTLSCEQNLNHDAMYWYRQDPGQGLRLIYYSQIVNDFQKGDIAEGYSVSREKKESFPLTVTSAQKNPTAFYLCASSMTNRGRGYEQYFGPGTRLTVT.

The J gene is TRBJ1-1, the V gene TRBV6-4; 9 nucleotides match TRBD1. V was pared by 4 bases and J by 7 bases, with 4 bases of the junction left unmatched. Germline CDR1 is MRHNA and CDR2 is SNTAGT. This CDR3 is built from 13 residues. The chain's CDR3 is CASSGDRAGEAFF. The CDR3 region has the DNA TGTGCCAGCAGTGGGGACAGGGCGGGTGAAGCTTTCTTT.

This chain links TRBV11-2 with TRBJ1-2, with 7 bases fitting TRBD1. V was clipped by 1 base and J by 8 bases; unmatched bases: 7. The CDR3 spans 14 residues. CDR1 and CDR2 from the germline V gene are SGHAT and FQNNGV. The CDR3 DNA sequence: TGTGCCAGCAGCTTAGTTGGGCAGGGGGAAGGCTACACCTTC. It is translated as CASSLVGQGEGYTF.

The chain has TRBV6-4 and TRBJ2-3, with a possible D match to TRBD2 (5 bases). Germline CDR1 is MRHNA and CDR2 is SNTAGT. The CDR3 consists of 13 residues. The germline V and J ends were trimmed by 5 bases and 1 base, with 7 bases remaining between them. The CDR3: CASSYGGTDTQYF. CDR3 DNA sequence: TGTGCCAGCAGTTACGGGGGCACAGATACGCAGTATTTT.

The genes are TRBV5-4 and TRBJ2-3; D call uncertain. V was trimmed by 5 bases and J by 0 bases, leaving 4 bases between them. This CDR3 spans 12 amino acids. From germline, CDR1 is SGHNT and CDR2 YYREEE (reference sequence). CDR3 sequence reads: CASRTSTDTQYF. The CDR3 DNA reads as TGTGCCAGCAGGACAAGCACAGATACGCAGTATTTT.

The chain's CDR3 is CATAQGGSGNTIYF. The CDR3 DNA reads as TGTGCCACCGCACAGGGGGGCTCTGGAAACACCATATATTTT. The chain uses TRBV6-5 and TRBJ1-3; 8 bases fit TRBD1. The CDR3 runs 14 residues. Germline assignment: CDR1 MNHEY and CDR2 SVGAGI. Trimming cost V 10 bases and J 0 bases; bases outside gene matches: 5.

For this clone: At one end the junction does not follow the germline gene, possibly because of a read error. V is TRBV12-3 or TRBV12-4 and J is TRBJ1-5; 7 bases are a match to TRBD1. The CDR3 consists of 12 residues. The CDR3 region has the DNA TGTGCCAGCAGTCGCCCACCGGGACAGCCTTCTTTT. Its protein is CASSRPPGQPSF.

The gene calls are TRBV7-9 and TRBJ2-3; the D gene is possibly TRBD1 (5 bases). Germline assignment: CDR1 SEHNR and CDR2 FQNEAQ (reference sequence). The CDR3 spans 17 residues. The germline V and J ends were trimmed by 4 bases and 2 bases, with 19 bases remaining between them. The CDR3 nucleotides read TGTGCCAGCAGCTCCCAGGGCCCTAAAATATCCACAGATACGCAGTATTTT. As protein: CASSSQGPKISTDTQYF.

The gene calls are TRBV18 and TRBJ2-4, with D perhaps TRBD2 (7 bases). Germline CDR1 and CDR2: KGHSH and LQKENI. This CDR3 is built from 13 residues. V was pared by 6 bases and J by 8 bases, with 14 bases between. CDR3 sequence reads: CASSTGAGDIQYF. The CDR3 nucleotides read TGTGCCAGCTCCACGGGGGCGGGGGACATTCAGTACTTC.

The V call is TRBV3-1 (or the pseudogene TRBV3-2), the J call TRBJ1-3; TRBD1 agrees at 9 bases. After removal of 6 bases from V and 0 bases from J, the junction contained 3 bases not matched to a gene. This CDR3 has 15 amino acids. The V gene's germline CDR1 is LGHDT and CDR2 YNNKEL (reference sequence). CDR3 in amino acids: CASRDRGYSGNTIYF. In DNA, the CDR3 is TGTGCCAGCAGGGACAGGGGTTACTCTGGAAACACCATATATTTT.

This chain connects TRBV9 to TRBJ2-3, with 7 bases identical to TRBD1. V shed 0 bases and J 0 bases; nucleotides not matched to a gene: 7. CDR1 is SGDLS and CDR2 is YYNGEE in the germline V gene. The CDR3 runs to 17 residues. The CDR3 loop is CASSVGRQGGSTDTQYF. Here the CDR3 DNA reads TGTGCCAGCAGCGTAGGCCGACAGGGTGGCAGCACAGATACGCAGTATTTT.

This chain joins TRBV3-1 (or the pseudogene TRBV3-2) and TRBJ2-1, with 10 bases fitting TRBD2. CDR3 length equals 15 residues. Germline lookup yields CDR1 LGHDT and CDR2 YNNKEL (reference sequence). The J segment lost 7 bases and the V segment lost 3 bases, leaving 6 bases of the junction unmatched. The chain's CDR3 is CASSQVQRGGNEQFF. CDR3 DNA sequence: TGTGCCAGCAGCCAGGTTCAGCGGGGGGGTAATGAGCAGTTCTTC.

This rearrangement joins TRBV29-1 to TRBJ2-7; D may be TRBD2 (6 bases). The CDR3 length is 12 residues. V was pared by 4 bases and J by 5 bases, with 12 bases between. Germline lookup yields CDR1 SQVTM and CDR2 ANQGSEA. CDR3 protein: CSVVRGGDEQYF. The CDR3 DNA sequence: TGCAGCGTTGTTAGGGGAGGCGACGAGCAGTACTTC.

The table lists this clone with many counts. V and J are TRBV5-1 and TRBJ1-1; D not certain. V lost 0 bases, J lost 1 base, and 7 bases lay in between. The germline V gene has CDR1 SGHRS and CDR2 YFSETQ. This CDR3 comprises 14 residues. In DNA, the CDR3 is TGCGCCAGCAGCTTGGTCCCGTCGAACACTGAAGCTTTCTTT. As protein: CASSLVPSNTEAFF.

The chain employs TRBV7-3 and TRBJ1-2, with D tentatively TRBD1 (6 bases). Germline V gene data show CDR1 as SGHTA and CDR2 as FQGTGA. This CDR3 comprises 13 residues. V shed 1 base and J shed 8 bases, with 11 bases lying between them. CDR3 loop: CASSLNRVVGYTF. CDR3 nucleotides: TGTGCCAGCAGCTTAAACAGGGTGGTAGGCTACACCTTC.

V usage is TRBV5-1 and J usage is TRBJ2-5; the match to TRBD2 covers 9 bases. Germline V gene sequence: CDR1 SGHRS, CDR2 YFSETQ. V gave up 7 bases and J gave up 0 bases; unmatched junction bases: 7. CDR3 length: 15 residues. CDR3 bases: TGCGCCAGCCTCACCGGGACTAGCAACCAAGAGACCCAGTACTTC. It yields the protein CASLTGTSNQETQYF.

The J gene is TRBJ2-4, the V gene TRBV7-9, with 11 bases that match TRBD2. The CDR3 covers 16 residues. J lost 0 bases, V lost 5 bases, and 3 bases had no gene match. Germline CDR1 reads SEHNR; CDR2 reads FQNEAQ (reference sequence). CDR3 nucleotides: TGTGCCAGCAGCCCCGGACTAGCGGGAGCCAAAAACATTCAGTACTTC. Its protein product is CASSPGLAGAKNIQYF.

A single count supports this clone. CDR3 protein: CSVERASGTNYEQYF. DNA of the CDR3: TGCAGCGTTGAAAGGGCTAGCGGGACAAACTACGAGCAGTACTTC. The chain recombines TRBV29-1 with TRBJ2-7; 9 bases are a match to TRBD2. Germline V gives CDR1 SQVTM, CDR2 ANQGSEA. The CDR3 covers 15 residues. V shed 2 bases, J shed 3 bases, and the junction held 8 bases outside the gene matches.